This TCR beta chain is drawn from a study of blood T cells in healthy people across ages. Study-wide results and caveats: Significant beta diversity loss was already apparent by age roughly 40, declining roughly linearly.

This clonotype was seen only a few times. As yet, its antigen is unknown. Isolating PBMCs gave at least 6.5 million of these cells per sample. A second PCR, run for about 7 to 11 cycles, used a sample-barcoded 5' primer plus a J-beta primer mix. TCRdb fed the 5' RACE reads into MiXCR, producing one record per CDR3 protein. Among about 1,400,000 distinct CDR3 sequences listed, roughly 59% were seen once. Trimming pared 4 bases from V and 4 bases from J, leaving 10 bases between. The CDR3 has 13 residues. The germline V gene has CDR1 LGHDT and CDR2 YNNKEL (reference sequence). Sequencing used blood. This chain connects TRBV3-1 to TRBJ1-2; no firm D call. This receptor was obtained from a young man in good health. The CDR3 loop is CASSRSGSYGYTF. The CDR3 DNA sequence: TGTGCCAGCAGCCGCAGTGGGTCCTATGGCTACACCTTC.